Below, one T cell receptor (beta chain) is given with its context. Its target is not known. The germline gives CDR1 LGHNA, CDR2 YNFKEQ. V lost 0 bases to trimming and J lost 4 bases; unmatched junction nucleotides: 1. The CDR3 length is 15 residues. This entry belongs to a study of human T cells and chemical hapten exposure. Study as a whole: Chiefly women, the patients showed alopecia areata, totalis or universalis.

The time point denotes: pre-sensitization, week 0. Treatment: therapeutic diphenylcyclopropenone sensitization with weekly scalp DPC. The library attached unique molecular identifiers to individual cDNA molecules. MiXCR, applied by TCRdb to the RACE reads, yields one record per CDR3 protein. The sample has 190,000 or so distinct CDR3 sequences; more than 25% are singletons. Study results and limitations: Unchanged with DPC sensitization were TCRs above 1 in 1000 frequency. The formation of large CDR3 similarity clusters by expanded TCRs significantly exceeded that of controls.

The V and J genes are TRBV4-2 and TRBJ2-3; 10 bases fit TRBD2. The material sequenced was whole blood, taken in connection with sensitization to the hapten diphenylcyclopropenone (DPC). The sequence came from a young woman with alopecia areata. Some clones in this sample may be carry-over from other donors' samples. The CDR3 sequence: CASSQELAGADTQYF. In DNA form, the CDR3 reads TGTGCCAGCAGCCAAGAGCTAGCGGGAGCAGATACGCAGTATTTT.